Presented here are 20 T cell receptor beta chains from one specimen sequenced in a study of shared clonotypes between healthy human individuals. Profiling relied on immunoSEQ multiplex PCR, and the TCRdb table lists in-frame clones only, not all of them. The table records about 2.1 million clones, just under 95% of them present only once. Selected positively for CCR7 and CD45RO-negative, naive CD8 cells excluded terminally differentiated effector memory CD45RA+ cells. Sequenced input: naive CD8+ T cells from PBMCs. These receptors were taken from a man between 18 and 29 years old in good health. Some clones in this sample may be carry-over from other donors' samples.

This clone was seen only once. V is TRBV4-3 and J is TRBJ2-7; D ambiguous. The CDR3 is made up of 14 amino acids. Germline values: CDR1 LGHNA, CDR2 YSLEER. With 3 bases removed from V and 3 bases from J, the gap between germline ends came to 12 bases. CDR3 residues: CASSHKAYVYEQYF. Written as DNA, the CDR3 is TGCGCCAGCAGCCATAAAGCCTACGTCTACGAGCAGTACTTC.

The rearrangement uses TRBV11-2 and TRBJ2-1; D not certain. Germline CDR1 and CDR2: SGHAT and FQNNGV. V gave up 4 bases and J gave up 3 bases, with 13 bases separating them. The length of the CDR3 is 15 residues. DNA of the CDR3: TGTGCCAGCAGCTCATCTGAGAACTTCTACAATGAGCAGTTCTTC. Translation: CASSSSENFYNEQFF.

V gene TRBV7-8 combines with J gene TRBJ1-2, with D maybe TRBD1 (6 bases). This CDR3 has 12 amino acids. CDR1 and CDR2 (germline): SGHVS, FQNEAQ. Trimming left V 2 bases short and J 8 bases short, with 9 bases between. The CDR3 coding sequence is TGTGCCAGCAGCTTATATGGGGGCGGCTACACCTTC. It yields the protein CASSLYGGGYTF. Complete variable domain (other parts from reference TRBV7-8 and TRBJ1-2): GAGVSQSPRYKVAKRGQDVALRCDPISGHVSLFWYQQALGQGPEFLTYFQNEAQLDKSGLPSDRFFAERPEGSVSTLKIQRTQQEDSAVYLCASSLYGGGYTFGSGTRLTVV.

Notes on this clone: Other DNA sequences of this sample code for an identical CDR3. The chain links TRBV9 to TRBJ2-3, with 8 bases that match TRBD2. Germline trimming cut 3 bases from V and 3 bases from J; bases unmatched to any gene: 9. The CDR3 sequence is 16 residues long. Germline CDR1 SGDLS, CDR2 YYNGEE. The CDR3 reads CASSEPLAGGTDTQYF. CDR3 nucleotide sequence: TGTGCCAGCAGCGAACCTCTTGCGGGAGGAACAGATACGCAGTATTTT.

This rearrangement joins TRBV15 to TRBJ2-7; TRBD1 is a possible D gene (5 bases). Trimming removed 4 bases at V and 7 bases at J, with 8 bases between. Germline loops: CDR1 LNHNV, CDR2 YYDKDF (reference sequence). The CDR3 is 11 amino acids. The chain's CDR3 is CATSTRTEQYF. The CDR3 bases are TGTGCCACCAGCACAAGGACAGAGCAGTACTTC. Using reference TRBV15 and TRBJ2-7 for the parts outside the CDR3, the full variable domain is DAMVIQNPRYQVTQFGKPVTLSCSQTLNHNVMYWYQQKSSQAPKLLFHYYDKDFNNEADTPDNFQSRRPNTSFCFLDIRSPGLGDTAMYLCATSTRTEQYFGPGTRLTVT.

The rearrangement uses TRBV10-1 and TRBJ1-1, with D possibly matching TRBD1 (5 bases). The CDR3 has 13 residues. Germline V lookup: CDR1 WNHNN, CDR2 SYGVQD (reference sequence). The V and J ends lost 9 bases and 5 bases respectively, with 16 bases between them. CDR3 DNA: TGCGCCAGTCCGTGGGGCCAGGGAACTGAAGCTTTCTTT. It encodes CASPWGQGTEAFF.

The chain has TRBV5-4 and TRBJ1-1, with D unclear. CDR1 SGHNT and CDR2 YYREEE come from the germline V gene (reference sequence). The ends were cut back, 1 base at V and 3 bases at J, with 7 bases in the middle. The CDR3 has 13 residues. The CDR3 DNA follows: TGTGCCAGCAGCTTGAACAGCTACACTGAAGCTTTCTTT. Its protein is CASSLNSYTEAFF.

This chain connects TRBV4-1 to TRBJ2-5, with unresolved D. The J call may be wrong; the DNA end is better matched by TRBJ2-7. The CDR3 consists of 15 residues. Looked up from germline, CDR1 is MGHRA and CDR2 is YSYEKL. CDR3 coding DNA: TGCGCCAGCAGCCAAGGGACCGATCTTTCTTACGAGCAGTACTTC. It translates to CASSQGTDLSYEQYF.

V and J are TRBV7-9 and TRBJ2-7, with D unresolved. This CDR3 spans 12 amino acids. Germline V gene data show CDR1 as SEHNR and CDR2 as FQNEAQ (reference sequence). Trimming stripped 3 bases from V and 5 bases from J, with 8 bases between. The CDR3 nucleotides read TGTGCCAGCAGCTTCCATAGGGACGAGCAGTACTTC. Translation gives CASSFHRDEQYF.

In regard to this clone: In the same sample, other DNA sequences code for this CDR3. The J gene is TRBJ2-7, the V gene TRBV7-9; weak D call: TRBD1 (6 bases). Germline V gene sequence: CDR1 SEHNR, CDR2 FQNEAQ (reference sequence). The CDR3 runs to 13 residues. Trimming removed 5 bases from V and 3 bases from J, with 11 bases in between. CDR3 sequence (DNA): TGTGCCAGCAGCCCGTACAGGGTCTACGAGCAGTACTTC. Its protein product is CASSPYRVYEQYF.

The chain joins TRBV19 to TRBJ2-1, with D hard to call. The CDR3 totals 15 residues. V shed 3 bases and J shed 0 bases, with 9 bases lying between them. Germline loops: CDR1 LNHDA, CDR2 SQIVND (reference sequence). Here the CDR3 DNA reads TGTGCCAGTAGTATGCGAAGGGACTCCTACAATGAGCAGTTCTTC. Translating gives CASSMRRDSYNEQFF.

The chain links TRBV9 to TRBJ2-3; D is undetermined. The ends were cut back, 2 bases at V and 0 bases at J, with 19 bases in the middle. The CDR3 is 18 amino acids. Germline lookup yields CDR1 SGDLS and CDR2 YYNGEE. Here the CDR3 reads CASSVTPWWDTSTDTQYF. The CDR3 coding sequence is TGTGCCAGCAGCGTTACCCCCTGGTGGGATACTAGCACAGATACGCAGTATTTT.

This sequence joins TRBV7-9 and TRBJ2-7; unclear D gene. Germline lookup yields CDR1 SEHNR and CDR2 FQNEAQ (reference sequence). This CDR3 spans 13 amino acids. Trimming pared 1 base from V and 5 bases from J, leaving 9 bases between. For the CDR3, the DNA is TGTGCCAGCAGCTTAGGCGAACGCGACGAGCAGTACTTC. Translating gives CASSLGERDEQYF.

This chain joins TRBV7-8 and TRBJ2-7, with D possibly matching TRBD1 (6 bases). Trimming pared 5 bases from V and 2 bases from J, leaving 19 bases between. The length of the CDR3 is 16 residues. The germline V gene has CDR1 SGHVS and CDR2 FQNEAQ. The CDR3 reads CASSARYPGAPYEQYF. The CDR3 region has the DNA TGTGCCAGCAGCGCCCGTTACCCAGGGGCTCCCTACGAGCAGTACTTC. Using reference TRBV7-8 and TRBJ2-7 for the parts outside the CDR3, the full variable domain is GAGVSQSPRYKVAKRGQDVALRCDPISGHVSLFWYQQALGQGPEFLTYFQNEAQLDKSGLPSDRFFAERPEGSVSTLKIQRTQQEDSAVYLCASSARYPGAPYEQYFGPGTRLTVT.

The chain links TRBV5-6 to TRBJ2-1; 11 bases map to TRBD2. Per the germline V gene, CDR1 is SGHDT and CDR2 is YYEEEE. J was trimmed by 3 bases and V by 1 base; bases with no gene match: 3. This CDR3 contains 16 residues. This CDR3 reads CASSLTTSGIYNEQFF. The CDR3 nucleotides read TGTGCCAGCAGCTTGACGACTAGCGGGATCTACAATGAGCAGTTCTTC.

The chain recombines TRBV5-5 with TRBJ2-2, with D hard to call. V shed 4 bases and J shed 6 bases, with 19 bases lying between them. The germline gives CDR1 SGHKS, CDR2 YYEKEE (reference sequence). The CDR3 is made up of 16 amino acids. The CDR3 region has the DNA TGTGCCAGCAGCAGAGACCCCAGGTCGTTGTCCGGGGAGCTGTTTTTT. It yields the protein CASSRDPRSLSGELFF.

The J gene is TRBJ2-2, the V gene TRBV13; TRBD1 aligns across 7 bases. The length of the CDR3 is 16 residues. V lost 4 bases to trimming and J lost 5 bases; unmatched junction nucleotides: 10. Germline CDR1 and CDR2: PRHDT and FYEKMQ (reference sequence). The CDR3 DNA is TGTGCCAGCAGCTCACCCGACAGGGAAGGTACCGGGGAGCTGTTTTTT. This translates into CASSSPDREGTGELFF.

The CDR3 spells CASSDIWEENTGELFF. The CDR3 DNA reads TGCGCCAGCAGTGATATCTGGGAGGAGAACACCGGGGAGCTGTTTTTT. This chain connects TRBV10-1 to TRBJ2-2; TRBD2 is a possible D gene (6 bases). The CDR3 consists of 16 residues. CDR1 is WNHNN and CDR2 is SYGVQD in the germline V gene (reference sequence). V shed 3 bases and J shed 1 base, with 12 bases lying between them.

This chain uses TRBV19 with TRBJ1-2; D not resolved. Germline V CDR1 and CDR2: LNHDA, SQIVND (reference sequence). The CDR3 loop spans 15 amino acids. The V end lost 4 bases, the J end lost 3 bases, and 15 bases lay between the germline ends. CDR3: CASSTPPAPDYGYTF. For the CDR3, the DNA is TGTGCCAGTAGTACCCCCCCCGCACCAGACTATGGCTACACCTTC.

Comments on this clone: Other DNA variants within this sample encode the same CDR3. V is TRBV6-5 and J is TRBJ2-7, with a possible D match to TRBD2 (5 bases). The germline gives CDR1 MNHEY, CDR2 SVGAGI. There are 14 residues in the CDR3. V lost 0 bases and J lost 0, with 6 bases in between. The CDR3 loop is CASSYSSGSYEQYF. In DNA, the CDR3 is TGTGCCAGCAGTTACTCCAGCGGCTCCTACGAGCAGTACTTC.